This is a list of T cell receptor beta chains from one sample in a study of T cell repertoires in aging, cancer and after chemotherapy. MiXCR was run by TCRdb on the multiplex PCR reads, yielding one entry per CDR3 protein. The sample has over 4,000 distinct CDR3 sequences; around 27% are singletons. Sequences were obtained from blood. The receptor set was obtained from a human donor with a solid tumor. The CDR3 runs from the conserved cysteine through the conserved F or W. Size is stated for part of the rows, as once, few or many counts, or as a class when the clone is expanded.

TRBV5-4	.	TRBJ2-1	16	CASRSDSGASYNEQFF
TRBV7-9	few	TRBJ2-6	15	CASGDTGSGANVLTF
TRBV6-5	.	TRBJ2-2	14	CASSDAENTGELFF
TRBV29-1	large	TRBJ2-5	15	CSVERGGDPGETQYF
TRBV12-3/TRBV12-4	few	TRBJ1-2	14	CASSFSPGEYGYTF
TRBV5-1	few	TRBJ1-2	13	CASSLEVNYGYTF
TRBV7-3	.	TRBJ1-1	15	CASSLTGGGETEAFF
TRBV7-9	.	TRBJ2-1	14	CASSWGDGFNEQFF
TRBV23-1	.	TRBJ1-2	12	CASRRGVNGYTF
TRBV6-5	.	TRBJ1-5	13	CASSYSTVQPQHF
TRBV20-1	few	TRBJ2-7	12	CSAPDRVDEQYF
TRBV5-5	few	TRBJ2-1	14	CASSGGLTGNEQFF
TRBV20-1	.	TRBJ1-6	16	CSARVGGLGNDSPLHF
TRBV25-1	few	TRBJ2-7	13	CASSDERRYEQYF
TRBV5-1	.	TRBJ2-7	14	CASSLDTPGSEQYF
TRBV30	few	TRBJ2-3	14	CALRKAGTSDTQYF
TRBV28	few	TRBJ1-2	13	CASRRAGGDGYTF
TRBV6-2/TRBV6-3	.	TRBJ2-7	16	CASSWALAGDSYEQYF
TRBV6-4	few	TRBJ1-2	14	CASSDAADNYGYTF
TRBV19	.	TRBJ1-5	14	CASSIAADRGSQHF
TRBV19	medium-sized	TRBJ2-7	16	CASSHTPKPVTYEQYF
TRBV12-3/TRBV12-4	few	TRBJ2-7	17	CASSLWDFRQTNYEQYF
TRBV6-1	.	TRBJ2-2	13	CASSDRASGELFF
TRBV10-3	.	TRBJ1-2	16	CAISESSKGRTYGYTF
TRBV27	few	TRBJ2-2	12	CASKGLFGELFF
TRBV6-5	.	TRBJ2-5	13	CASSHRDRGTQYF
TRBV6-1	few	TRBJ1-1	14	CASLRDIPGTEAFF
TRBV18	.	TRBJ1-2	15	CASSPPGSFGYGYTF
TRBV27	few	TRBJ1-1	13	CASSLRGRPEAFF
TRBV28	few	TRBJ2-7	16	CASSLLAPVSSYEQYF
TRBV11-2	.	TRBJ1-6	15	CASSLGGQNNSPLHF
TRBV20-1	.	TRBJ1-5	12	CSARATWMPQHF
TRBV7-9	.	TRBJ1-3	14	CASSTGTSGNTIYF
TRBV27	few	TRBJ1-5	14	CASSLDRGGQPQHF